The clone carrying this T cell receptor (beta chain) was detected ten times or more. Its specificity is unknown. This record belongs to a study of human T cells and chemical hapten exposure. Study information: Diphenylcyclopropenone doses were given weekly to the scalps of patients across the roughly 23-week study.

Germline CDR1 is DFQATT and CDR2 is SNEGSKA (reference sequence). CDR3 length: 10 amino acids. With 7 bases removed from V and 8 bases from J, the gap between germline ends came to 11 bases. Each CDR3 protein gets one entry after TCRdb re-called the RACE reads with MiXCR. This table holds 90,000 or so distinct CDR3 sequences, 8% to 11% found once. Findings and caveats of the study: The study found expanded TCRs formed significantly more large CDR3 similarity clusters than controls.

Described time point: patch test 1, 2 weeks after DPC sensitization. The sample's treatment: therapeutic diphenylcyclopropenone sensitization with weekly scalp DPC. This sequence joins TRBV20-1 and TRBJ1-2; the D gene is possibly TRBD1 (5 bases). This clonotype was obtained from a man aged 40-55 years with alopecia areata. Some clones in this sample may be carry-over from other donors' samples. Source: whole blood, taken in connection with sensitization to the hapten diphenylcyclopropenone (DPC). The CDR3 sequence: CSGQPMGYTF. The CDR3 DNA reads TGCAGTGGACAGCCGATGGGCTACACCTTC.